This T cell receptor beta chain derives from a study of T cells in Graves' hyperthyroidism and ophthalmopathy. Regarding the study as a whole: The majority of expanded thyroid clonotypes above 0.001 also appeared in blood.

This CDR3 contains 15 residues. Germline loops: CDR1 LGHDT, CDR2 YNNKEL (reference sequence). The V end lost 4 bases, the J end lost 5 bases, and 17 bases lay between the germline ends. RNA transcripts served as the template for amplifying TCR beta CDR3 regions. During a first-round RT-PCR of the TCR CDR3, the HTBI primer set was used. Using its own MiXCR run on the multiplex PCR reads, TCRdb lists one record per CDR3 protein. The sample has around 380,000 distinct CDR3 sequences; around an eighth are singletons. Points on this clonotype: Its antigen is not identified.

The rearrangement joins TRBV3-1 to TRBJ2-5; D might be TRBD1 (6 bases). Sequencing was done on a sample of blood. This sequence was found in a man aged 30 to 39 with Graves' hyperthyroidism that later progressed to Graves' ophthalmopathy. The CDR3 region has the DNA TGTGCCAGCAGCCTTAACGGACAGATCGTTGAGACCCAGTACTTC. Translated: CASSLNGQIVETQYF.